Below, 25 T cell receptor beta chains from the same sample are listed, as sequenced in a study of blood T cells in healthy people across ages. Using a J-beta primer mix together with a sample-barcoded 5' primer, a second PCR was run for about 6 to 11 cycles. TCRdb re-called the 5' RACE reads through MiXCR, storing one row per CDR3 protein. The data hold approximately 900,000 distinct CDR3 sequences, with about 48% observed a single time. The sequenced material came from blood. The origin of the receptors is a man aged 30 to 39 in good health.

V and J are TRBV6-5 and TRBJ2-2, with TRBD2 identical over 12 bases. This CDR3 spans 19 amino acids. The germline gives CDR1 MNHEY, CDR2 SVGAGI. V shed 0 bases, J shed 8 bases, and the junction held 13 bases outside the gene matches. The DNA for the CDR3 is TGTGCCAGCAGTTACTCTCGACTAGCGGGGGCCCTAGTAGGTGGGGAGCTGTTTTTT. It translates to CASSYSRLAGALVGGELFF.

The V gene is TRBV14, the J gene TRBJ2-3, with TRBD1 as a possible D gene (6 bases). The germline V and J ends were trimmed by 4 bases and 5 bases, with 16 bases remaining between them. Germline V gene lookup returns CDR1 SGHDN and CDR2 FVKESK. The CDR3 runs to 15 residues. This CDR3 reads CASSRTGIGVDTQYF. CDR3 nucleotides: TGTGCCAGCAGCCGAACAGGGATAGGGGTAGATACGCAGTATTTT.

Concerning this clonotype itself: This could be a read error, since a much larger clone is one nucleotide away. This chain links TRBV11-2 with TRBJ2-4, with D hard to call. The J call may be faulty, since TRBJ2-7 better matches the DNA end. CDR1 is SGHAT and CDR2 is FQNNGV in the germline V gene. The CDR3 totals 11 residues. CDR3 bases: TGTGTCAGCAGCAACAACTACGAGCAGTACTTC. This codes for CVSSNNYEQYF.

The chain joins TRBV24-1 to TRBJ2-1; 7 bases align to TRBD2. V shed 8 bases, J shed 1 base, and the junction held 1 base outside the gene matches. The CDR3 is 13 residues long. Germline V lookup: CDR1 KGHDR, CDR2 SFDVKD. The DNA for the CDR3 is TGTGCCACCATGGGAGGGTCCTACAATGAGCAGTTCTTC. Protein product: CATMGGSYNEQFF.

Only a few counts were recorded for this clonotype. The CDR3 spells CASSDGQLTYEQYF. In DNA form, the CDR3 reads TGTGCCAGCAGTGATGGACAGCTAACCTACGAGCAGTACTTC. The V call is TRBV6-5, the J call TRBJ2-7; a weak D match, TRBD1 (6 bases). Germline values: CDR1 MNHEY, CDR2 SVGAGI. This CDR3 contains 14 residues. Between the trimmed V and J ends, which lost 5 bases and 2 bases, there was a span of 13 bases.

This clonotype was seen more than once but under ten times. The chain is built from TRBV27 and TRBJ1-1; D is uncertain. With 4 bases removed from V and 4 bases from J, the gap between germline ends came to 13 bases. Germline assignment: CDR1 MNHEY and CDR2 SMNVEV (reference sequence). The CDR3 consists of 14 residues. The CDR3 bases are TGTGCCAGCAGTTATAGCGGAGGCCTCACTGAAGCTTTCTTT. Protein sequence: CASSYSGGLTEAFF.

This rearrangement joins TRBV4-1 to TRBJ2-7; no reliable D call. Looked up from germline, CDR1 is MGHRA and CDR2 is YSYEKL. The CDR3 is 13 amino acids. V shed 0 bases and J shed 7 bases, with 10 bases lying between them. CDR3 loop: CASSQDGWIEQYF. DNA for the CDR3: TGCGCCAGCAGCCAAGATGGTTGGATTGAGCAGTACTTC.

The J gene is TRBJ2-3, the V gene TRBV6-2 or TRBV6-3; D is unclear. The CDR3 sequence is 12 residues long. Germline-derived CDR1 and CDR2 are MNHEY and SVGEGT. The V and J ends lost 5 bases and 10 bases respectively, with 13 bases between them. The CDR3 DNA reads as TGTGCCAGCAGTCTTACCCGCTACGCGCAGTATTTT. Its protein is CASSLTRYAQYF.

This clonotype has ten or more counts. The chain employs TRBV20-1 and TRBJ2-7, with 7 bases lining up with TRBD1. Germline trimming cut 7 bases from V and 1 base from J; bases unmatched to any gene: 4. CDR3 size: 12 residues. The V gene's germline CDR1 is DFQATT and CDR2 SNEGSKA (reference sequence). CDR3 nucleotide sequence: TGCAGTGTCTGGGACAGTTCCTACGAGCAGTACTTC. The encoded protein is CSVWDSSYEQYF.

This clonotype showed up just a few times. The chain combines TRBV12-3 or TRBV12-4 with TRBJ1-2; D is uncertain. V lost 1 base to trimming and J lost 3 bases, with 6 bases between them. CDR3 size: 13 residues. CDR3 nucleotides: TGTGCCAGCAGTTTAGAGGCCTACTATGGCTACACCTTC. Translation gives CASSLEAYYGYTF.

The J gene is TRBJ1-5, the V gene TRBV6-2 or TRBV6-3; D unclear. CDR1 is MNHEY, CDR2 SVGEGT, per germline. V dropped 0 bases and J dropped 2 bases, with 8 bases sitting between them. This CDR3 spans 15 amino acids. The CDR3 loop is CASSYSGRGNQPQHF. DNA for the CDR3: TGTGCCAGCAGTTACTCAGGGAGAGGCAATCAGCCCCAGCATTTT.

This clonotype has a single count. V is TRBV12-3 or TRBV12-4 and J is TRBJ1-5; D gene uncertain. The CDR3 has 14 residues. With 10 bases removed from V and 2 bases from J, the gap between germline ends came to 15 bases. This chain's CDR3 is CANSRAEGNQPQHF. CDR3 bases: TGTGCCAACTCAAGGGCTGAGGGCAATCAGCCCCAGCATTTT.

The sample holds a few counts of this clonotype. The chain carries TRBV6-5 and TRBJ2-1, with D perhaps TRBD1 (5 bases). V was pared by 2 bases and J by 9 bases, with 14 bases between. Germline V gives CDR1 MNHEY, CDR2 SVGAGI. The CDR3 spans 14 residues. CDR3 protein: CASSYTGGSGEQFF. The CDR3 DNA follows: TGTGCCAGCAGTTACACAGGTGGCTCAGGTGAGCAGTTCTTC.

This clonotype was seen more than once but under ten times. The V gene is TRBV6-4, the J gene TRBJ2-3, with TRBD1 matching over 7 bases. The V and J ends lost 1 base and 4 bases, in that order; junction bases with no gene match: 2. This CDR3 is 14 amino acids long. Germline CDR1 reads MRHNA; CDR2 reads SNTAGT. CDR3 bases: TGTGCCAGCAGTGACTTAGGGGGCGCAGATACGCAGTATTTT. This gives the protein CASSDLGGADTQYF.

This chain uses TRBV6-2 or TRBV6-3 with TRBJ1-1; possibly TRBD1 for D (5 bases). CDR1 is MNHEY, CDR2 SVGEGT, per germline. This CDR3 has 14 amino acids. The V and J ends lost 7 bases and 3 bases respectively, with 15 bases between them. DNA of the CDR3: TGTGCCAGCACCCGCCAGGGATTCCACACTGAAGCTTTCTTT. This translates into CASTRQGFHTEAFF.

To note about this clonotype: One junction end does not reproduce the germline sequence, and a read error may be involved. This chain uses TRBV20-1 with TRBJ2-3; D gene unclear. Germline V lookup: CDR1 DFQATT, CDR2 SNEGSKA (reference sequence). This CDR3 region has 11 residues. DNA of the CDR3: TGCAGTGCTCCCGCTACAGATACGCTGTATTTT. It encodes CSAPATDTLYF.

This chain joins TRBV5-1 and TRBJ2-3; the D call may be TRBD1 or TRBD2 (5 bases each). CDR3 length equals 14 residues. CDR1 and CDR2 from the germline V gene are SGHRS and YFSETQ. Trimming removed 6 bases at V and 2 bases at J, with 13 bases between. The DNA for the CDR3 is TGCGCCAGCAACAGAGGGGAGCACACAGATACGCAGTATTTT. Its translation: CASNRGEHTDTQYF.

This clonotype was recorded a few times. The V and J genes are TRBV20-1 and TRBJ1-2; D not certain. This CDR3 has 11 residues. V shed 0 bases and J shed 8 bases, with 7 bases lying between them. Germline CDR1 reads DFQATT; CDR2 reads SNEGSKA (reference sequence). CDR3 region: CSARDIPGYTF. The CDR3 DNA follows: TGCAGTGCTAGAGATATACCCGGCTACACCTTC.

The V gene is TRBV6-5, the J gene TRBJ2-5; 8 bases fit TRBD1. The CDR3 loop spans 16 amino acids. Per the germline V gene, CDR1 is MNHEY and CDR2 is SVGAGI. V was clipped by 6 bases and J by 2 bases; unmatched bases: 11. The CDR3 DNA reads TGTGCCAGCAGGGACAGGGCGGGGTGGATACAAGAGACCCAGTACTTC. This encodes CASRDRAGWIQETQYF.

The gene calls are TRBV7-3 and TRBJ2-5, with D possibly TRBD2 on 6 matching bases. The CDR3 has 13 residues. Deletions cut 4 bases from V and 3 bases from J, with 9 bases between. Per the germline V gene, CDR1 is SGHTA and CDR2 is FQGTGA. This chain's CDR3 is CASSCGAEETQYF. The CDR3 coding sequence is TGTGCCAGCAGCTGCGGGGCTGAAGAGACCCAGTACTTC. Full variable domain (rest looked up from reference TRBV7-3 and TRBJ2-5): GAGVSQTPSNKVTEKGKYVELRCDPISGHTALYWYRQSLGQGPEFLIYFQGTGAADDSGLPNDRFFAVRPEGSVSTLKIQRTERGDSAVYLCASSCGAEETQYFGPGTRLLVL.

J is TRBJ2-5 and V is TRBV6-5; the match to TRBD1 covers 7 bases. The trim removed 7 bases at V and 11 bases at J, leaving 13 bases unmatched. CDR1 and CDR2 from the germline V gene are MNHEY and SVGAGI. CDR3 length: 13 amino acids. The CDR3 DNA is TGTGCCAGCATCGACAGGGCTTCCAATGAGCAGTACTTC. Its translation is CASIDRASNEQYF.

This rearrangement joins TRBV27 to TRBJ1-4; 8 positions agree with TRBD1. Per germline, CDR1 MNHEY and CDR2 SMNVEV (reference sequence). The CDR3 spans 14 residues. V was clipped by 6 bases and J by 4 bases; unmatched bases: 4. CDR3 bases: TGTGCCAGCAGAGAGGGACAGGTTAATGAAAAACTGTTTTTT. It is translated as CASREGQVNEKLFF.

The chain has TRBV10-3 and TRBJ2-3; 10 bases fit TRBD2. V lost 5 bases and J lost 4; bases outside the gene matches: 6. The CDR3 is 15 amino acids. The V gene's germline CDR1 is ENHRY and CDR2 SYGVKD. CDR3 protein: CAISPSGGSADTQYF. CDR3 bases: TGTGCCATCAGTCCTAGCGGGGGAAGCGCAGATACGCAGTATTTT.

A few counts support this clonotype. This rearrangement joins TRBV6-5 to TRBJ2-2; the D gene is possibly TRBD1 (6 bases). The CDR3 is 13 residues long. Germline V gene sequence: CDR1 MNHEY, CDR2 SVGAGI. Trimming left V 7 bases short and J 6 bases short, with 12 bases between. The CDR3 coding sequence is TGTGCCAGCACCTCGACAGGTCCCGGGGAGCTGTTTTTT. Protein: CASTSTGPGELFF.

For this clonotype: One end of the junction is discordant with germline, which a read error may explain. The CDR3 loop reads CRAKGGGTDTQYF. CDR3 DNA: TGCAGGGCTAAGGGGGGTGGCACAGATACGCAGTATTTT. The chain joins TRBV20-1 to TRBJ2-3, with D possibly being TRBD1 or TRBD2 (6 bases each). This CDR3 contains 13 residues. Germline V CDR1 and CDR2: DFQATT, SNEGSKA (reference sequence).